These 30 T cell receptor beta chains originate from one sample sequenced in a study of cytomegalovirus exposure and HLA in healthy donors. A multiplex PCR was run with 60 Vbeta primers and 13 Jbeta primers. Sequenced by immunoSEQ multiplex PCR; TCRdb stores in-frame clones only, minus some. The data show tens of thousands of clones, 70% to 80% seen once. Sequenced sample: PBMCs. These receptors came from a man between 25 and 39 years old in good health and CMV-seronegative.

CDR3 bases: TGCGCCAGCAGCTTCGCAGAGAACACTGAAGCTTTCTTT. Translation gives CASSFAENTEAFF. The V and J genes are TRBV5-1 and TRBJ1-1, with no clear D. Germline V gene lookup returns CDR1 SGHRS and CDR2 YFSETQ. The CDR3 totals 13 residues. Trimming pared 2 bases from V and 1 base from J, leaving 6 bases between.

In this sample, this clone turned up a few times. The sample has other DNA sequences that encode this CDR3 too. This chain uses TRBV27 with TRBJ1-1; no reliable D call. The CDR3 is 13 amino acids. V gave up 3 bases and J gave up 1 base, with 6 bases separating them. Germline lookup yields CDR1 MNHEY and CDR2 SMNVEV (reference sequence). Here the CDR3 DNA reads TGTGCCAGCAGTTTTACGAGGAACACTGAAGCTTTCTTT. Its translation: CASSFTRNTEAFF.

The CDR3 reads CSVFVSGPTEAFF. The CDR3 coding sequence is TGCAGCGTCTTCGTCTCTGGGCCCACTGAAGCTTTCTTT. The V gene is TRBV29-1, the J gene TRBJ1-1; D is unresolved. V was trimmed by 6 bases and J by 4 bases, leaving 15 bases between them. The CDR3 length is 13 residues. CDR1 and CDR2 (germline): SQVTM, ANQGSEA.

The chain carries TRBV5-5 and TRBJ1-4; D gene ambiguous. This CDR3 has 15 amino acids. V gave up 1 base and J gave up 5 bases, with 12 bases separating them. Germline assignment: CDR1 SGHKS and CDR2 YYEKEE (reference sequence). The CDR3 sequence is CASSLQEVVNEKLFF. The CDR3 nucleotides are TGTGCCAGCAGCTTGCAGGAGGTGGTAAATGAAAAACTGTTTTTT.

This clone was seen a single time. The genes are TRBV29-1 and TRBJ2-2; 8 bases are shared with TRBD2. The trim removed 3 bases at V and 6 bases at J, leaving 9 bases unmatched. This CDR3 is 15 amino acids long. Per the germline V gene, CDR1 is SQVTM and CDR2 is ANQGSEA. CDR3 loop: CSVEGGTRGPGELFF. CDR3 DNA sequence: TGCAGCGTTGAGGGTGGGACTAGAGGCCCCGGGGAGCTGTTTTTT.

The V call is TRBV29-1, the J call TRBJ1-1, with no clear D. CDR1 is SQVTM and CDR2 is ANQGSEA in the germline V gene. The CDR3 runs 10 residues. Trimming pared 4 bases from V and 8 bases from J, leaving 8 bases between. In DNA, the CDR3 is TGCAGCGTTGGGGCCGCAGAAGCTTTCTTT. This sequence encodes CSVGAAEAFF.

This clone was seen a single time. This chain connects TRBV4-2 to TRBJ2-2; TRBD1 matches 7 bases. CDR3 size: 19 residues. V lost 2 bases to trimming and J lost 3 bases; unmatched junction nucleotides: 15. Germline values: CDR1 LGHNA, CDR2 YNFKEQ. As DNA, the CDR3 is TGTGCCAGCAGCCAACGACAGGGCAGAAGGGTAGAGGACACCGGGGAGCTGTTTTTT. This codes for CASSQRQGRRVEDTGELFF.

This rearrangement joins TRBV7-6 to TRBJ1-6, with TRBD1 as a possible D gene (5 bases). The length of the CDR3 is 17 residues. Germline V lookup: CDR1 SGHVS, CDR2 FNYEAQ. The germline V and J ends were trimmed by 2 bases and 3 bases, with 14 bases remaining between them. The CDR3 nucleotides are TGTGCCAGCAGCTTAAGTCCTTCAGGGTACTATAATTCACCCCTCCACTTT. It encodes CASSLSPSGYYNSPLHF.

The rearrangement uses TRBV28 and TRBJ2-3; 13 nucleotides agree with TRBD2. Germline CDR1 is MDHEN and CDR2 is SYDVKM. This CDR3 contains 16 residues. Trimming at V came to 1 base and at J to 7 bases, leaving 5 bases not matched to a gene. Here the CDR3 DNA reads TGTGCCAGCAGTTTATTGGGGACTAGCGGGGCAAATACGCAGTATTTT. It is translated as CASSLLGTSGANTQYF.

This clone was observed once. J is TRBJ2-3 and V is TRBV18; D is ambiguous. The CDR3 loop spans 13 amino acids. V gave up 0 bases and J gave up 6 bases, with 7 bases separating them. Germline assignment: CDR1 KGHSH and CDR2 LQKENI. The CDR3 DNA reads TGTGCCAGCTCACCACCATCCGAGGATACGCAGTATTTT. The encoded protein is CASSPPSEDTQYF.

V gene TRBV7-2 combines with J gene TRBJ2-5; 7 bases are a match to TRBD1. The end of the DNA is better explained by TRBJ2-7, so the J call may be wrong. This CDR3 spans 14 amino acids. Germline assignment: CDR1 SGHTA and CDR2 FQGNSA. CDR3 loop: CASSSSDRAYEQYF. The CDR3 nucleotides are TGTGCCAGCAGCAGCTCAGACAGGGCCTACGAGCAGTACTTC.

This clone was counted only a few times. The rearrangement links TRBV19 to TRBJ1-4; D possibly corresponds to TRBD1 (5 bases). Germline CDR1 LNHDA, CDR2 SQIVND (reference sequence). CDR3 length equals 13 residues. Between the trimmed V and J ends, which lost 1 base and 6 bases, there was a span of 6 bases. The CDR3 DNA follows: TGTGCCAGTAGTATAGGGGACTATGAAAAACTGTTTTTT. As protein: CASSIGDYEKLFF.

The V call is TRBV9, the J call TRBJ1-4, with 7 nucleotides matching TRBD1. This CDR3 region has 16 residues. The V and J ends lost 5 bases and 8 bases, in that order; junction bases with no gene match: 15. CDR1 and CDR2 from the germline V gene are SGDLS and YYNGEE. CDR3 region: CASSQTTGQAGEKLFF. CDR3 nucleotide sequence: TGTGCCAGCAGTCAAACCACAGGACAGGCAGGAGAAAAACTGTTTTTT.

This clone was recorded once. CDR3 bases: TGTGCCAGCAGCGCCGGACTCGTAGATACGCAGTATTTT. Its translation: CASSAGLVDTQYF. This rearrangement joins TRBV7-3 to TRBJ2-3, with D possibly matching TRBD2 (5 bases). V was cut by 5 bases and J by 5 bases, with 11 bases left in between. Germline-derived CDR1 and CDR2 are SGHTA and FQGTGA. The CDR3 consists of 13 residues.

The chain has TRBV11-2 and TRBJ2-1, with 8 bases identical to TRBD1. V lost 3 bases, J lost 7 bases, and 2 bases stayed unmatched. Germline lookup yields CDR1 SGHAT and CDR2 FQNNGV. The CDR3 contains 13 residues. CDR3 in amino acids: CASSLGTGNEQFF. In nucleotides, the CDR3 is TGTGCCAGCAGCTTGGGGACAGGTAATGAGCAGTTCTTC.

This clone came up a few times. This chain links TRBV6-1 with TRBJ1-4, with D hard to call. This CDR3 is built from 14 residues. The germline CDR1 and CDR2 sequences are MNHNS and SASEGT. V lost 7 bases, J lost 7 bases, and 16 bases lay in between. The CDR3 DNA is TGTGCCAGCACACGAGCGGGGTCGAGTGAAAAACTGTTTTTT. It translates to CASTRAGSSEKLFF.

This clone appeared a few times. The chain uses TRBV2 and TRBJ2-1; maybe TRBD2 (5 bases). Trimming left V 2 bases short and J 8 bases short, with 16 bases between. The germline gives CDR1 SNHLY, CDR2 FYNNEI. CDR3 length: 15 amino acids. The CDR3 DNA reads TGTGCCAGCAGTGAATTGTCCCTAGCTGGCGATGAGCAGTTCTTC. Translated, it gives CASSELSLAGDEQFF. Complete variable domain (other parts from reference TRBV2 and TRBJ2-1): EPEVTQTPSHQVTQMGQEVILRCVPISNHLYFYWYRQILGQKVEFLVSFYNNEISEKSEIFDDQFSVERPDGSNFTLKIRSTKLEDSAMYFCASSELSLAGDEQFFGPGTRLTVL.

V usage is TRBV7-9 and J usage is TRBJ1-2; TRBD1 is a possible D gene (5 bases). CDR1 and CDR2 from the germline V gene are SEHNR and FQNEAQ (reference sequence). The CDR3 covers 15 residues. Trimming shortened V by 6 bases and J by 6 bases, and 20 bases separated the two germline ends. The CDR3 DNA follows: TGTGCCAGCAGTCCGACGGGGGGGGAATTTGATGGCTACACCTTC. This encodes CASSPTGGEFDGYTF. Based on the CDR3 plus reference TRBV7-9 and TRBJ1-2, the full variable domain is DTGVSQNPRHKITKRGQNVTFRCDPISEHNRLYWYRQTLGQGPEFLTYFQNEAQLEKSRLLSDRFSAERPKGSFSTLEIQRTEQGDSAMYLCASSPTGGEFDGYTFGSGTRLTVV.

The chain has TRBV5-5 and TRBJ2-3, with 8 bases fitting TRBD1. The V segment lost 1 base and the J segment 5 bases; nucleotides outside the gene matches: 6. The CDR3 sequence is 15 residues long. In germline, CDR1 is SGHKS, CDR2 YYEKEE (reference sequence). CDR3 sequence: CASSLMQGARDTQYF. Written as DNA, the CDR3 is TGTGCCAGCAGCTTGATGCAGGGGGCGCGAGATACGCAGTATTTT.

This chain uses TRBV5-1 with TRBJ1-1; 7 bases are shared with TRBD1. This CDR3 is built from 15 residues. The germline gives CDR1 SGHRS, CDR2 YFSETQ. V gave up 4 bases and J gave up 4 bases; unmatched junction bases: 10. The DNA for the CDR3 is TGCGCCAGCAGCGCCGACAGGGTCGGGGTCACTGAAGCTTTCTTT. It translates to CASSADRVGVTEAFF.

The rearrangement joins TRBV25-1 to TRBJ1-2; 8 bases line up with TRBD1. In germline, CDR1 is MGHDK, CDR2 SYGVNS. The V and J ends lost 5 bases and 4 bases, in that order; junction bases with no gene match: 6. This CDR3 comprises 14 residues. The CDR3 is CASSPPDRVYGYTF. Here the CDR3 DNA reads TGTGCCAGCAGTCCCCCGGACAGGGTCTATGGCTACACCTTC.

The chain employs TRBV6-1 and TRBJ2-7; D not resolved. The CDR3 length is 11 residues. Germline CDR1 reads MNHNS; CDR2 reads SASEGT. Between the trimmed V and J ends, which lost 6 bases and 7 bases, there was a span of 10 bases. The DNA for the CDR3 is TGTGCCAGCAGAAAAGGCACAGAGCAGTACGTC. Its protein is CASRKGTEQYV.

The chain combines TRBV10-3 with TRBJ1-1, with TRBD1 as a possible D gene (5 bases). The CDR3 runs 14 residues. Trimming took off 2 bases at V and 11 bases at J, with 18 bases between the two ends. The germline V gene encodes CDR1 ENHRY and CDR2 SYGVKD. CDR3 sequence reads: CAISEGGTPLGAFF. In DNA, the CDR3 is TGTGCCATCAGTGAGGGGGGGACTCCTTTGGGGGCTTTCTTT.

This clone was detected a few times. This sequence joins TRBV6-1 and TRBJ1-1, with D tentatively TRBD1 (6 bases). Germline V gives CDR1 MNHNS, CDR2 SASEGT. V was clipped by 6 bases and J by 0 bases, with 14 bases between them. The CDR3 consists of 15 residues. In DNA form, the CDR3 reads TGTGCCAGCAGGGGGGGGGCAGGAATGAACACTGAAGCTTTCTTT. Translation: CASRGGAGMNTEAFF.

DNA of the CDR3: TGTGCCAGCACCGCGGCATTTGGACAGCCCCAGCATTTT. It translates to CASTAAFGQPQHF. The chain recombines TRBV25-1 with TRBJ1-5; no clear D gene. The V and J ends lost 7 bases and 7 bases respectively, with 14 bases between them. CDR1 is MGHDK, CDR2 SYGVNS, per germline. The CDR3 runs 13 residues.

This rearrangement joins TRBV27 to TRBJ1-3; D gene ambiguous. This CDR3 is 13 amino acids long. In germline, CDR1 is MNHEY, CDR2 SMNVEV (reference sequence). The V and J ends lost 3 bases and 0 bases respectively, with 3 bases between them. The CDR3 region is CASSFRSGNTIYF. CDR3 in DNA: TGTGCCAGCAGTTTTCGCTCTGGAAACACCATATATTTT.

The chain couples TRBV19 to TRBJ1-1; 7 nucleotides agree with TRBD1. Trimming took 4 bases from V and 4 from J; bases not matched to a gene: 12. This CDR3 contains 16 residues. The germline gives CDR1 LNHDA, CDR2 SQIVND (reference sequence). The CDR3 loop is CASSTSPDRVITEAFF. The CDR3 bases are TGTGCCAGTAGTACCTCTCCTGACAGGGTGATCACTGAAGCTTTCTTT. Full variable domain (rest looked up from reference TRBV19 and TRBJ1-1): DGGITQSPKYLFRKEGQNVTLSCEQNLNHDAMYWYRQDPGQGLRLIYYSQIVNDFQKGDIAEGYSVSREKKESFPLTVTSAQKNPTAFYLCASSTSPDRVITEAFFGQGTRLTVV.

The chain uses TRBV9 and TRBJ2-6; D call uncertain. From germline, CDR1 is SGDLS and CDR2 YYNGEE. This CDR3 spans 17 amino acids. Trimming left V 6 bases short and J 1 base short, with 17 bases between. This CDR3 reads CASTLSGFPSGANVLTF. The CDR3 nucleotides are TGTGCCAGCACTTTAAGTGGCTTCCCTTCTGGGGCCAACGTCCTGACTTTC.

This chain joins TRBV5-1 and TRBJ1-4; TRBD1 agrees at 7 bases. Losses at the gene ends were 3 bases for V and 4 bases for J; bases not matched to a gene: 15. The CDR3 length is 18 residues. From germline, CDR1 is SGHRS and CDR2 YFSETQ. CDR3 DNA: TGCGCCAGCAGCTGGGGTTCTCTGCCGGGACAGAATAATGAAAAACTGTTTTTT. It yields the protein CASSWGSLPGQNNEKLFF.

The chain combines TRBV5-1 with TRBJ1-1; a possible D gene is TRBD1 (6 bases). Germline V gene data show CDR1 as SGHRS and CDR2 as YFSETQ. This CDR3 comprises 16 residues. The germline V and J ends were trimmed by 0 bases and 1 base, with 13 bases remaining between them. CDR3 protein: CASSLGAPRGNTEAFF. The CDR3 nucleotides are TGCGCCAGCAGCTTGGGGGCCCCCAGGGGGAACACTGAAGCTTTCTTT.